This TCR beta chain is drawn from a study of blood T cell repertoires in COVID-19. Sequencing was performed with immunoSEQ multiplex PCR; in TCRdb, only in-frame clones are kept and a portion is missing. The table records 200,000 to 250,000 clones, approximately 80% of them present only once. The CDR3 sequence is 14 residues long. From germline, CDR1 is MDHEN and CDR2 SYDVKM. V was shortened by 4 bases and J by 6 bases, with 13 bases between the two germline ends. This clone occurred a few times. This chain links TRBV28 with TRBJ1-3; D is unresolved. The sequenced material came from peripheral blood. The sequence came from a man between 25 and 39 years old with active or convalescent COVID-19. CDR3 region: CASSSPRGVNTIYF. CDR3 coding DNA: TGTGCCAGCAGTTCCCCCCGGGGTGTAAACACCATATATTTT.